A selection of T cell receptor beta chains follows, all from one sample in a study of blood T cell repertoires in COVID-19. Sequenced by immunoSEQ multiplex PCR; TCRdb stores in-frame clones only, minus some. The sample comprises 95,000 to 150,000 clones, 79% of which are singletons, and roughly 4.3% rests with the top ten. Sequenced input: peripheral blood. These receptors were obtained from a woman of 80 years or more with acute or convalescent COVID-19. Both conserved end residues are part of each CDR3. D genes are given only for firm matches. The size field is filled for only some rows; it gives once, few, many or a size class.

V	size	D	J	CDR3	DNA
TRBV3-1/TRBV3-2	NA	NA	TRBJ1-2	CASSQDFGRTTYGYTF	TGTGCCAGCAGCCAAGATTTTGGAAGGACAACTTATGGCTACACCTTC
TRBV29-1	NA	TRBD1	TRBJ1-1	CSADRGLTEAFF	TGCAGCGCGGACAGGGGGCTGACTGAAGCTTTCTTT
TRBV11-2	NA	NA	TRBJ2-1	CASSLALADNEQFF	TGTGCCAGCAGCTTAGCATTAGCGGACAATGAGCAGTTCTTC
TRBV29-1	NA	TRBD1	TRBJ2-2	CSAGDRRNTGELFF	TGCAGCGCCGGGGACAGGAGGAACACCGGGGAGCTGTTTTTT
TRBV30	NA	TRBD1	TRBJ1-1	CAWRDRGLAEAFF	TGTGCCTGGAGGGACAGGGGACTTGCTGAAGCTTTCTTT
TRBV19	NA	TRBD2	TRBJ2-1	CASTPGTSGRSEQFF	TGTGCCAGCACCCCCGGGACTAGCGGGAGAAGTGAGCAGTTCTTC
TRBV4-3	NA	NA	TRBJ2-2	CASSPGQTSGELFF	TGCGCCAGCAGCCCAGGGCAGACCTCCGGGGAGCTGTTTTTT
TRBV10-3	NA	NA	TRBJ2-2	CAISRPTGTGELFF	TGTGCCATCAGTCGCCCGACGGGCACCGGGGAGCTGTTTTTT
TRBV6-6	NA	TRBD1	TRBJ1-6	CASSPTGGGIPPLHF	TGTGCCAGCAGTCCCACAGGGGGTGGTATTCCCCCCCTCCACTTT
TRBV30	NA	NA	TRBJ2-1	CAWSVQQFEQFF	TGTGCCTGGAGTGTACAGCAGTTTGAGCAGTTCTTC
TRBV6-2/TRBV6-3	once	TRBD2	TRBJ2-2	CASSSRLAGSGELFF	TGTGCCAGCAGTTCTCGTCTAGCGGGATCCGGGGAGCTGTTTTTT
TRBV3-1/TRBV3-2	NA	NA	TRBJ1-6	CASSFGGNSPLHF	TGTGCCAGCAGCTTCGGGGGGAATTCACCCCTCCACTTT
TRBV6-1	NA	TRBD1	TRBJ2-5	CASSEQTGVQETQYF	TGTGCCAGCAGTGAACAAACAGGGGTTCAAGAGACCCAGTACTTC
TRBV5-6	NA	NA	TRBJ1-2	CASSLGGILYGYTF	TGTGCCAGCAGCTTGGGGGGCATCCTGTATGGCTACACCTTC
TRBV14	NA	TRBD2	TRBJ2-7	CASSQEWSGLAGAEQYF	TGTGCCAGCAGCCAAGAGTGGTCAGGGCTAGCGGGAGCCGAGCAGTACTTC
TRBV4-3	NA	TRBD2	TRBJ2-2	CASSQDASGSNTGELFF	TGCGCCAGCAGCCAAGACGCTAGCGGGAGTAACACCGGGGAGCTGTTTTTT
TRBV28	NA	NA	TRBJ1-4	CASSLGIGGGPQLFF	TGTGCCAGCAGTTTAGGGATCGGAGGTGGTCCTCAACTGTTTTTT
TRBV9	NA	TRBD1	TRBJ1-4	CASSVSPLDRETNEKLFF	TGTGCCAGCAGCGTATCCCCCCTCGACAGGGAGACGAATGAAAAACTGTTTTTT
TRBV12-3/TRBV12-4	once	TRBD1	TRBJ1-2	CASSRQGSYGYTF	TGTGCCAGCAGCAGACAGGGGAGCTATGGCTACACCTTC
TRBV4-2	NA	TRBD2	TRBJ2-3	CASSQDYGRTDTQYF	TGTGCCAGCAGCCAAGACTACGGGAGGACGGATACGCAGTATTTT
TRBV10-1	NA	TRBD1	TRBJ2-5	CASSFAGQGAETQYF	TGCGCCAGCAGTTTCGCGGGACAGGGGGCAGAGACCCAGTACTTC
TRBV10-2	NA	TRBD1	TRBJ1-6	CASSRGTVRSNSPLHF	TGCGCCAGCAGCCGGGGGACAGTTCGCTCCAATTCACCCCTCCACTTT
TRBV5-5	NA	NA	TRBJ2-3	CASSQTGTTDTQYF	TGTGCCAGCAGCCAGACAGGCACCACAGATACGCAGTATTTT
TRBV7-9	once	NA	TRBJ1-2	CASSLGQLYGYTF	TGTGCCAGCAGCTTAGGACAGCTCTATGGCTACACCTTC
TRBV7-2	NA	TRBD1	TRBJ2-5	CASSQDRGKETQYF	TGTGCCAGCTCGCAGGACAGGGGGAAGGAGACCCAGTACTTC
TRBV19	NA	NA	TRBJ1-6	CASATNRVGNSPLHF	TGTGCCAGTGCTACCAACAGGGTAGGCAATTCACCCCTCCACTTT
TRBV14	few	NA	TRBJ2-2	CASSLGSVGTGELFF	TGTGCCAGCAGCCTGGGGAGCGTCGGGACCGGGGAGCTGTTTTTT
TRBV7-2	NA	NA	TRBJ1-6	CASSLPGQTSSYNSPLHF	TGTGCCAGCAGCTTACCCGGACAGACGAGCTCCTATAATTCACCCCTCCACTTT
TRBV9	NA	TRBD2	TRBJ2-7	CASSPHSGVAGGSYEQYF	TGTGCCAGCAGCCCCCATAGTGGAGTAGCGGGGGGCTCCTACGAGCAGTACTTC
TRBV12-2	NA	NA	TRBJ1-1	CASRLVDGERTEAFF	TGTGCAAGTCGCTTAGTCGACGGGGAAAGGACTGAAGCTTTCTTT
TRBV10-1	NA	NA	TRBJ2-4	CASRGTVAKNIQYF	TGCGCCAGCCGGGGGACAGTGGCCAAAAACATTCAGTACTTC
TRBV28	NA	NA	TRBJ1-5	CASSHRRPDGDQPQHF	TGTGCCAGCAGCCACCGCAGACCGGACGGGGATCAGCCCCAGCATTTT
TRBV19	NA	NA	TRBJ1-1	CASSTLSGTEAFF	TGTGCCAGTAGTACTCTCAGCGGCACTGAAGCTTTCTTT
TRBV27	NA	TRBD1	TRBJ2-4	CASSPGTGIAKNIQYF	TGTGCCAGCAGTCCCGGGACAGGGATAGCCAAAAACATTCAGTACTTC
TRBV29-1	once	NA	TRBJ2-3	CSGRRESDTQYF	TGCAGCGGCCGCCGGGAGTCAGATACGCAGTATTTT
TRBV7-2	NA	TRBD2	TRBJ2-5	CASSLVLAVRETQYF	TGTGCCAGCAGCTTAGTTCTAGCGGTCCGGGAGACCCAGTACTTC
TRBV2	NA	TRBD1	TRBJ2-2	CASSRDRGWTGELFF	TGTGCCAGCAGTAGGGACAGGGGGTGGACCGGGGAGCTGTTTTTT
TRBV6-2/TRBV6-3	NA	TRBD2	TRBJ2-6	CASSSIGLAVYSGANVLTF	TGTGCCAGCAGTTCGATAGGACTAGCGGTGTACTCTGGGGCCAACGTCCTGACTTTC
TRBV3-1/TRBV3-2	NA	NA	TRBJ1-3	CASSQGGVKRNTIYF	TGTGCCAGCAGCCAAGGGGGAGTAAAAAGAAACACCATATATTTT
TRBV5-1	NA	NA	TRBJ2-2	CASSLQGLNTGELFF	TGCGCCAGCAGCTTGCAGGGGTTGAACACCGGGGAGCTGTTTTTT
TRBV7-2	NA	TRBD1	TRBJ1-3	CASSLVTGPFSGNTIYF	TGTGCCAGCAGCTTAGTGACAGGGCCTTTCTCTGGAAACACCATATATTTT
TRBV15	NA	NA	TRBJ2-3	CATSRGAGTSTDTQYF	TGTGCCACCAGCAGAGGGGCAGGGACAAGCACAGATACGCAGTATTTT
TRBV11-2	NA	TRBD1	TRBJ2-5	CASSLGTGGTQYF	TGTGCCAGCAGCTTAGGGACAGGGGGGACCCAGTACTTC
TRBV30	NA	TRBD2	TRBJ2-1	CAWSGGHAGGNNEQFF	TGTGCCTGGAGTGGAGGACATGCGGGGGGGAACAATGAGCAGTTCTTC
TRBV7-2	NA	NA	TRBJ1-3	CASSLTSAGAGNTIYF	TGTGCCAGCAGCTTAACGTCGGCAGGGGCTGGAAACACCATATATTTT
TRBV19	few	NA	TRBJ1-3	CASKTVTRSGNTIYF	TGTGCCAGTAAAACAGTCACCCGCTCTGGAAACACCATATATTTT
TRBV18	NA	NA	TRBJ2-3	CASSWRASTSTDTQYF	TGTGCCAGCTCTTGGCGGGCCAGCACTAGCACAGATACGCAGTATTTT